This TCR beta chain was recorded in a study of blood T cell repertoires in COVID-19. About the research overall: Sources were T cells, B-cell-depleted T cells, or PBMCs; the material itself was cDNA or gDNA.

This CDR3 region has 15 residues. Germline values: CDR1 SGHTA, CDR2 FQGTGA. The V gene end was trimmed by 5 bases and the J gene end by 8 bases; junction bases not matched to a gene: 7. The age range of participants was about 18 to 89 years, with residence in 20 to 25 US areas. Sequenced by immunoSEQ multiplex PCR; TCRdb stores in-frame clones only, minus some. This table holds around 280,000 clones, roughly nine tenths found once. The gene calls are TRBV7-3 and TRBJ2-1; TRBD2 matches at 12 bases. Sequencing used PBMCs or T cells enriched from blood (not recorded which). This sequence originates from a woman in her forties who had recovered from COVID-19. DNA of the CDR3: TGTGCCAGCAGCCCACGACTAGCGGGAGCCCATGAGCAGTTCTTC. Translated: CASSPRLAGAHEQFF.